The 21 T cell receptor beta chains given below trace back to one sample, sequenced in a study of T cell changes during pregnancy in multiple sclerosis. The method was immunoSEQ multiplex PCR; TCRdb's version includes in-frame clones alone and lacks a portion of them. The profile shows 35,000 or so clones, about 90% of them singletons. Source: CD4+ T cells from peripheral blood mononuclear cells, taken before pregnancy. These receptors all stem from a female donor with multiple sclerosis, enrolled in a pregnancy study.

The rearrangement uses TRBV5-4 and TRBJ2-7; 9 bases map to TRBD2. V trimming: 0 bases; J trimming: 7 bases; junction bases outside the gene matches: 5. This CDR3 spans 14 amino acids. Germline values: CDR1 SGHNT, CDR2 YYREEE (reference sequence). The CDR3 reads CASSLGAGGDEQYF. The CDR3 nucleotides read TGTGCCAGCAGCTTGGGAGCGGGAGGAGATGAGCAGTACTTC.

The V and J genes are TRBV9 and TRBJ1-1; D remains ambiguous. Germline V gene lookup returns CDR1 SGDLS and CDR2 YYNGEE. The V end was cut by 4 bases, the J end by 3 bases, with 10 bases between. The CDR3 runs to 13 residues. DNA of the CDR3: TGTGCCAGCAGCACGGGTCCTGACACTGAAGCTTTCTTT. It encodes CASSTGPDTEAFF.

The chain couples TRBV19 to TRBJ2-1; TRBD1 matches at 12 bases. Per the germline V gene, CDR1 is LNHDA and CDR2 is SQIVND (reference sequence). With V trimmed by 9 bases and J by 7 bases, 10 bases remained unmatched. The CDR3 covers 15 residues. CDR3 in amino acids: CASGGTGGAWNEQFF. In DNA form, the CDR3 reads TGTGCCAGCGGGGGGACAGGGGGCGCCTGGAATGAGCAGTTCTTC.

V gene TRBV5-1 combines with J gene TRBJ2-2; 7 nucleotides align to TRBD1. V was pared by 3 bases and J by 8 bases, with 4 bases of the junction left unmatched. There are 13 residues in the CDR3. Germline V gene sequence: CDR1 SGHRS, CDR2 YFSETQ. DNA for the CDR3: TGCGCCAGCAGCTGGGGGACAGTTGGGGAGCTGTTTTTT. It translates to CASSWGTVGELFF.

V gene TRBV7-9 combines with J gene TRBJ2-3; TRBD2 matches 11 bases. After removal of 5 bases from V and 5 bases from J, the junction contained 9 bases not matched to a gene. The CDR3 loop spans 16 amino acids. Germline CDR1 SEHNR, CDR2 FQNEAQ (reference sequence). The CDR3 DNA follows: TGTGCCAGCAGCGTAAGACTAGCGGGGATGGGAGATACGCAGTATTTT. Protein: CASSVRLAGMGDTQYF.

The chain couples TRBV5-1 to TRBJ1-4; the D gene is possibly TRBD1 (6 bases). CDR3 length equals 14 residues. CDR1 and CDR2 (germline): SGHRS, YFSETQ. The V end lost 4 bases, the J end lost 4 bases, and 11 bases lay between the germline ends. The DNA of the CDR3 is TGCGCCAGCAGCGCGGCAGGGGATAATGAAAAACTGTTTTTT. Translation: CASSAAGDNEKLFF.

By proportion, this clone is medium-sized. The chain couples TRBV30 to TRBJ1-1, with D tentatively TRBD1 (5 bases). Germline CDR1 is GTSNPN and CDR2 is SVGIG (reference sequence). This CDR3 has 13 residues. The CDR3 DNA is TGTGTCAAGGACGGGGGTGGAGGCACTGAAGCTTTCTTT. Its translation: CVKDGGGGTEAFF.

This chain links TRBV5-1 with TRBJ1-4, with unresolved D. V was pared by 0 bases and J by 8 bases, with 8 bases between. The germline V gene encodes CDR1 SGHRS and CDR2 YFSETQ. The CDR3 has 13 residues. In nucleotides, the CDR3 is TGCGCCAGCAGCTTGGACGGGAACGAAAAACTGTTTTTT. It codes for CASSLDGNEKLFF.

The genes are TRBV2 and TRBJ2-1; maybe TRBD2 (5 bases). This CDR3 is 15 amino acids long. Germline CDR1 SNHLY, CDR2 FYNNEI. The ends were cut back, 6 bases at V and 4 bases at J, with 16 bases in the middle. DNA of the CDR3: TGTGCCAGCAGCGGGTGGAGGTCCGTTTACAATGAGCAGTTCTTC. Protein product: CASSGWRSVYNEQFF.

The rearrangement joins TRBV30 to TRBJ1-3; TRBD1 aligns across 8 bases. Per the germline V gene, CDR1 is GTSNPN and CDR2 is SVGIG (reference sequence). CDR3 length equals 15 residues. V lost 5 bases and J lost 0; bases outside the gene matches: 6. This chain's CDR3 is CAWGTGPHSGNTIYF. The CDR3 nucleotides read TGTGCCTGGGGGACAGGACCACACTCTGGAAACACCATATATTTT.

The chain has TRBV27 and TRBJ1-4; D perhaps matches TRBD1 (6 bases). Germline lookup yields CDR1 MNHEY and CDR2 SMNVEV (reference sequence). There are 15 residues in the CDR3. The germline V and J ends were trimmed by 4 bases and 7 bases, with 16 bases remaining between them. CDR3 sequence (DNA): TGTGCCAGCAGTTCTCCGGCAGGGGTGGGTGAAAAACTGTTTTTT. Residues: CASSSPAGVGEKLFF.

This chain uses TRBV6-5 with TRBJ1-1; D is possibly TRBD1 (6 bases). V was pared by 0 bases and J by 8 bases, with 10 bases between. This CDR3 has 13 residues. Per the germline V gene, CDR1 is MNHEY and CDR2 is SVGAGI. CDR3 DNA sequence: TGTGCCAGCAGTTACTCCCCCCAGGGGGAAGCTTTCTTT. Its translation is CASSYSPQGEAFF.

The CDR3 protein is CASSLTGTGTYGYTF. The CDR3 DNA is TGCGCCAGCAGCTTAACCGGGACAGGGACCTATGGCTACACCTTC. The chain carries TRBV5-1 and TRBJ1-2; TRBD1 matches 9 bases. CDR1 is SGHRS, CDR2 YFSETQ, per germline. Trimming cost V 2 bases and J 4 bases; bases outside gene matches: 6. The CDR3 is 15 amino acids.

The chain links TRBV5-5 to TRBJ2-1; 15 bases fit TRBD2. Germline loops: CDR1 SGHKS, CDR2 YYEKEE (reference sequence). The CDR3 covers 16 residues. Trimming at V came to 5 bases and at J to 7 bases, leaving 7 bases not matched to a gene. The CDR3: CASSSGTSGRHNEQFF. The CDR3 bases are TGTGCCAGCAGTTCCGGGACTAGCGGGAGGCATAATGAGCAGTTCTTC.

This chain uses TRBV5-4 with TRBJ1-4; D may be TRBD1 (5 bases). The V gene's germline CDR1 is SGHNT and CDR2 YYREEE (reference sequence). Trimming shortened V by 4 bases and J by 8 bases, and 15 bases separated the two germline ends. The CDR3 is 14 residues long. In DNA form, the CDR3 reads TGTGCCAGCAGCGTATACGGGACTTCCGAAAAACTGTTTTTT. Translating gives CASSVYGTSEKLFF.

The rearrangement uses TRBV19 and TRBJ1-5, with 9 positions matching TRBD1. This CDR3 comprises 14 residues. V dropped 5 bases and J dropped 7; count of bases not matched to a gene: 6. The germline CDR1 and CDR2 sequences are LNHDA and SQIVND (reference sequence). Here the CDR3 reads CASSQTGGGQPQHF. The CDR3 DNA reads TGTGCCAGTAGTCAGACAGGGGGGGGGCAGCCCCAGCATTTT.

The genes are TRBV19 and TRBJ2-5; 9 nucleotides match TRBD1. With V trimmed by 5 bases and J by 5 bases, 3 bases remained unmatched. Germline-derived CDR1 and CDR2 are LNHDA and SQIVND (reference sequence). The CDR3 consists of 13 residues. This CDR3 is CASSAQGAETQYF. In DNA form, the CDR3 reads TGTGCCAGTAGTGCACAGGGGGCGGAGACCCAGTACTTC.

The rearrangement uses TRBV28 and TRBJ1-2, with TRBD1 matching over 7 bases. Trimming cost V 6 bases and J 5 bases; bases outside gene matches: 15. From germline, CDR1 is MDHEN and CDR2 SYDVKM. This CDR3 is built from 16 residues. The CDR3 DNA sequence: TGTGCCAGCAGACTATTCCGTACAGGGGACTTATATGGCTACACCTTC. As protein: CASRLFRTGDLYGYTF.

The genes are TRBV7-9 and TRBJ1-2, with 9 nucleotides matching TRBD1. V lost 4 bases and J lost 4; bases outside the gene matches: 4. CDR3 length: 14 residues. The germline V gene encodes CDR1 SEHNR and CDR2 FQNEAQ (reference sequence). The CDR3 sequence: CASSSGTGFYGYTF. In nucleotides, the CDR3 is TGTGCCAGCAGCTCAGGGACAGGGTTCTATGGCTACACCTTC.

The rearrangement links TRBV27 to TRBJ2-7; D may be TRBD1 (5 bases). The CDR3 contains 15 residues. From germline, CDR1 is MNHEY and CDR2 SMNVEV (reference sequence). V was trimmed by 3 bases and J by 2 bases, leaving 14 bases between them. CDR3 sequence: CASSFKGPSPYEQYF. The CDR3 region has the DNA TGTGCCAGCAGTTTCAAGGGGCCGTCTCCCTACGAGCAGTACTTC.

The chain employs TRBV12-5 and TRBJ2-1; 7 nucleotides agree with TRBD2. J gave up 3 bases and V 8 bases, and 4 bases lay outside the gene matches. Per germline, CDR1 LGHNT and CDR2 FRNRAP. This CDR3 contains 13 residues. CDR3 sequence reads: CASLPGGYNEQFF. Here the CDR3 DNA reads TGTGCTAGTCTCCCGGGGGGCTACAATGAGCAGTTCTTC.